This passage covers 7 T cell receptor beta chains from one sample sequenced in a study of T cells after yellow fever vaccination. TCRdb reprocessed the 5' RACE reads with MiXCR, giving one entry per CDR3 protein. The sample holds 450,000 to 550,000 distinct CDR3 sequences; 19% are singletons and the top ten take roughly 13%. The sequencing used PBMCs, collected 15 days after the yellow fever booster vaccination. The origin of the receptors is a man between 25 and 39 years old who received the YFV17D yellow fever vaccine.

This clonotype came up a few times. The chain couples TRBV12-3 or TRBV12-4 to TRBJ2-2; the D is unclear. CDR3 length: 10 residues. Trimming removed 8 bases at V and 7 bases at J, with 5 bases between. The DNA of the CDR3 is TGTGCCAGCGCCATCGGGGAGCTGTTTTTT. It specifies CASAIGELFF.

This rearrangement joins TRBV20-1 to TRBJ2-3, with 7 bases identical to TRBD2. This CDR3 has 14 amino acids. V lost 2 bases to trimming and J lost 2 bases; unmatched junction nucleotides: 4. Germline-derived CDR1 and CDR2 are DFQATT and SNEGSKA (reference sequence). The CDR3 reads CSARLAEFTDTQYF. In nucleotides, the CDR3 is TGCAGTGCTAGACTAGCGGAGTTCACAGATACGCAGTATTTT.

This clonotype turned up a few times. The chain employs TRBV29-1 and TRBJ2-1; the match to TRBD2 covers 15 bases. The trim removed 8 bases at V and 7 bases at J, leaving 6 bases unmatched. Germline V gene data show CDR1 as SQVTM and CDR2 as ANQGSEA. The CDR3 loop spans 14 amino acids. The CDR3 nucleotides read TGCAGCTTGCGGACTAGCGGGAGGGGGAATGAGCAGTTCTTC. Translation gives CSLRTSGRGNEQFF.

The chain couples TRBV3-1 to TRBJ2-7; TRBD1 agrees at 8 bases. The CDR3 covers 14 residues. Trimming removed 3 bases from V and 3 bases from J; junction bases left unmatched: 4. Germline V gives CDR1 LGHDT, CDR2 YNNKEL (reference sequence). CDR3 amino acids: CASSHLGQDYEQYF. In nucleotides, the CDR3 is TGTGCCAGCAGCCATTTGGGACAGGACTACGAGCAGTACTTC.

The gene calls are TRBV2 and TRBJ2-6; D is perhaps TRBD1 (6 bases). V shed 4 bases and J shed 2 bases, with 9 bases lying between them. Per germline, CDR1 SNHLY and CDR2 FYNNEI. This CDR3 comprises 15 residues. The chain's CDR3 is CASSADSAGANVLTF. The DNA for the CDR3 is TGTGCCAGCAGTGCGGACAGCGCTGGGGCCAACGTCCTGACTTTC.

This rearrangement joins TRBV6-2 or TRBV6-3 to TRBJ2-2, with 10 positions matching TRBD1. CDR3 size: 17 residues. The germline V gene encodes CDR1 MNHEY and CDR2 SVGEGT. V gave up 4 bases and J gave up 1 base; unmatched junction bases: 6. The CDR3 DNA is TGTGCCAGCAGTTCGGGACAGGGGATCGGGAACACCGGGGAGCTGTTTTTT. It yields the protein CASSSGQGIGNTGELFF.

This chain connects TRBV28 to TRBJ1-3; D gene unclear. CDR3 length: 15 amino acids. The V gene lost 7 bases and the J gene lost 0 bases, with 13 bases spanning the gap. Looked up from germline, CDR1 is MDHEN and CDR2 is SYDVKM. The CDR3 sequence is CASTRVTASGNTIYF. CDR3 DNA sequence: TGTGCCAGCACCCGGGTCACCGCCTCTGGAAACACCATATATTTT.